These 29 T cell receptor beta chains came from one sample sequenced in a study of T-cell memory formation after mild COVID-19. TCRdb processed the 5' RACE reads anew with MiXCR; each CDR3 protein has one entry. Found here are hundreds of thousands of distinct CDR3 sequences, roughly 17% of them singletons; the top ten hold around 12%. Sequencing was carried out using PBMCs or a T cell subset sorted from them (not recorded which). Receptors were obtained from an adult woman who had mild COVID-19 (a few samples of this study predate the infection). Cell type and time point are not known.

This clonotype was picked up a small number of times. The chain is built from TRBV7-2 and TRBJ2-5; 9 bases match TRBD2. The CDR3 covers 15 residues. Germline V gives CDR1 SGHTA, CDR2 FQGNSA. V lost 3 bases and J lost 5; bases outside the gene matches: 7. The CDR3 region has the DNA TGTGCCAGCAGCTTCACAGCGGGGGGTAGGGAGACCCAGTACTTC. Its protein product is CASSFTAGGRETQYF.

The gene calls are TRBV20-1 and TRBJ1-1, with unresolved D. Looked up from germline, CDR1 is DFQATT and CDR2 is SNEGSKA (reference sequence). CDR3 length: 13 residues. The V end lost 6 bases, the J end lost 0 bases, and 11 bases lay between the germline ends. Written as DNA, the CDR3 is TGCAGTGCCCCCCGGGGTCTGAACACTGAAGCTTTCTTT. Translated: CSAPRGLNTEAFF.

The V call is TRBV3-1, the J call TRBJ2-4; a possible D gene is TRBD2 (5 bases). V dropped 4 bases and J dropped 0 bases, with 13 bases sitting between them. CDR3 length equals 16 residues. CDR1 and CDR2 from the germline V gene are LGHDT and YNNKEL (reference sequence). CDR3 bases: TGTGCCAGCAGCCCGGGGAGAATCCTAGCCAAAAACATTCAGTACTTC. It translates to CASSPGRILAKNIQYF.

This chain connects TRBV6-2 or TRBV6-3 to TRBJ2-7; 10 bases are a match to TRBD2. Trimming at V came to 2 bases and at J to 4 bases, leaving 5 bases not matched to a gene. Looked up from germline, CDR1 is MNHEY and CDR2 is SVGEGT. The CDR3 consists of 15 residues. The CDR3, as DNA: TGTGCCAGCAGTTACCTGTCTAGCGGGAGATACGAGCAGTACTTC. Translating gives CASSYLSSGRYEQYF.

This rearrangement joins TRBV7-2 to TRBJ2-1; TRBD1 aligns across 9 bases. V lost 1 base, J lost 7 bases, and 8 bases stayed unmatched. Per the germline V gene, CDR1 is SGHTA and CDR2 is FQGNSA. This CDR3 comprises 16 residues. The CDR3 DNA follows: TGTGCCAGCAGCTTAGAGGCCGGGACAGGGCGTAATGAGCAGTTCTTC. Translation gives CASSLEAGTGRNEQFF.

The chain is built from TRBV7-2 and TRBJ2-7; 15 nucleotides align to TRBD2. V shed 2 bases, J shed 2 bases, and the junction held 1 base outside the gene matches. The CDR3 runs to 16 residues. Germline-derived CDR1 and CDR2 are SGHTA and FQGNSA. The CDR3 region is CASSLRTSGRAYEQYF. The CDR3 DNA reads TGTGCCAGCAGCTTAAGGACTAGCGGGAGGGCCTACGAGCAGTACTTC.

The chain employs TRBV20-1 and TRBJ2-7, with D perhaps TRBD1 (6 bases). The CDR3 totals 14 residues. V lost 3 bases, J lost 2 bases, and 14 bases lay in between. The germline CDR1 and CDR2 sequences are DFQATT and SNEGSKA (reference sequence). The CDR3 nucleotides read TGCAGTGCTAGGGGGGCAGGGGTCACCTACGAGCAGTACTTC. As protein: CSARGAGVTYEQYF.

The chain joins TRBV5-1 to TRBJ2-1; 16 positions agree with TRBD2. J lost 6 bases, V lost 4 bases, and 7 bases had no gene match. The CDR3 is made up of 17 amino acids. Germline-derived CDR1 and CDR2 are SGHRS and YFSETQ. CDR3 coding DNA: TGCGCCAGCAGCATGGGACTAGCGGGAGGGCAAAGCAATGAGCAGTTCTTC. Translation: CASSMGLAGGQSNEQFF.

The chain links TRBV11-2 to TRBJ1-5; D gene unclear. V lost 3 bases and J lost 0, with 12 bases in between. Germline CDR1 and CDR2: SGHAT and FQNNGV. The length of the CDR3 is 16 residues. For the CDR3, the DNA is TGTGCCAGCAGCTTGATGGGAAATCCTAGCAATCAGCCCCAGCATTTT. Translation: CASSLMGNPSNQPQHF.

This sequence joins TRBV4-3 and TRBJ2-2; 8 positions match TRBD2. The CDR3 consists of 18 residues. Trimming removed 4 bases from V and 2 bases from J; junction bases left unmatched: 12. Germline CDR1 and CDR2: LGHNA and YSLEER. As DNA, the CDR3 is TGCGCCAGCAGCCTTCAAGTCACTAGCGGCATTAACACCGGGGAGCTGTTTTTT. Translation gives CASSLQVTSGINTGELFF.

This clonotype was seen a handful of times. The CDR3 loop is CASRMGLGGLQYF. CDR3 coding DNA: TGTGCCAGCAGGATGGGACTGGGGGGGCTACAGTACTTC. V and J are TRBV6-5 and TRBJ2-7; a weak D match, TRBD2 (7 bases). The CDR3 totals 13 residues. Trimming left V 6 bases short and J 10 bases short, with 19 bases between. Germline CDR1 reads MNHEY; CDR2 reads SVGAGI.

This clonotype was counted a few times. This rearrangement joins TRBV5-1 to TRBJ2-1; D unclear. V was shortened by 4 bases and J by 9 bases, with 8 bases between the two germline ends. Germline CDR1 is SGHRS and CDR2 is YFSETQ. The CDR3 has 11 residues. CDR3 protein: CASSRSSEQFF. CDR3 DNA: TGCGCCAGCAGCCGGAGCAGTGAGCAGTTCTTC.

V is TRBV7-6 and J is TRBJ2-5; 10 nucleotides line up with TRBD2. The CDR3 contains 16 residues. Germline trimming cut 2 bases from V and 4 bases from J; bases unmatched to any gene: 7. The V gene's germline CDR1 is SGHVS and CDR2 FNYEAQ. CDR3 loop: CASSLLLAGPRETQYF. CDR3 bases: TGTGCCAGCAGCTTACTACTAGCGGGGCCTCGAGAGACCCAGTACTTC.

This clonotype was detected a few times. At one end, the junction sequence differs from germline, possibly due to a read error. The rearrangement joins TRBV6-6 to TRBJ2-7; possibly TRBD1 for D (6 bases). This CDR3 region has 13 residues. CDR1 and CDR2 (germline): MNHNY, SVGAGI (reference sequence). CDR3: CASNYPAGDEQYF. CDR3 DNA sequence: TGTGCCAGCAATTACCCCGCAGGGGACGAGCAGTACTTC.

The V call is TRBV20-1, the J call TRBJ2-1; a weak D match, TRBD2 (6 bases). This CDR3 is built from 13 residues. Germline loops: CDR1 DFQATT, CDR2 SNEGSKA (reference sequence). V dropped 0 bases and J dropped 5 bases, with 8 bases sitting between them. CDR3 DNA: TGCAGTGCTAGAGAACGGGGGAACAATGAGCAGTTCTTC. It encodes CSARERGNNEQFF.

This clonotype was recorded a few times. The V and J genes are TRBV11-3 and TRBJ2-1, with TRBD2 matching over 10 bases. Germline V gene data show CDR1 as SGHNT and CDR2 as YENEEA. V lost 5 bases, J lost 3 bases, and 13 bases stayed unmatched. This CDR3 spans 18 amino acids. CDR3 in amino acids: CASSREPRLAGVYNEQFF. In nucleotides, the CDR3 is TGTGCCAGCAGCCGCGAACCCCGACTAGCGGGCGTCTACAATGAGCAGTTCTTC.

This chain connects TRBV7-9 to TRBJ1-1; possibly TRBD1 for D (5 bases). CDR1 is SEHNR, CDR2 FQNEAQ, per germline (reference sequence). The CDR3 has 14 residues. V lost 5 bases and J 4 bases, leaving 14 bases between the germline ends. The DNA of the CDR3 is TGTGCCAGCAGCCCCGGGGGAGGAACCACTGAAGCTTTCTTT. Protein product: CASSPGGGTTEAFF.

The chain couples TRBV7-9 to TRBJ2-1, with D unclear. The germline V and J ends were trimmed by 7 bases and 3 bases, with 10 bases remaining between them. The germline gives CDR1 SEHNR, CDR2 FQNEAQ (reference sequence). This CDR3 has 13 amino acids. DNA for the CDR3: TGTGCCAGCAATTCTCGTGGCTACAATGAGCAGTTCTTC. It encodes CASNSRGYNEQFF.

This chain uses TRBV5-1 with TRBJ1-3, with D tentatively TRBD1 (5 bases). Germline CDR1 reads SGHRS; CDR2 reads YFSETQ. The length of the CDR3 is 17 residues. The V gene lost 4 bases and the J gene lost 2 bases, with 19 bases spanning the gap. The CDR3 protein is CASSTGNPKPPGNTIYF. CDR3 in DNA: TGCGCCAGCAGCACAGGAAACCCAAAACCCCCTGGAAACACCATATATTTT.

The CDR3, as DNA: TGTGCCAGCAGTCCCCCTTCGAACACTGAAGCTTTCTTT. This translates into CASSPPSNTEAFF. This chain joins TRBV6-6 and TRBJ1-1; D is unresolved. The CDR3 length is 13 residues. CDR1 and CDR2 from the germline V gene are MNHNY and SVGAGI (reference sequence). Between the trimmed V and J ends, which lost 5 bases and 1 base, there was a span of 8 bases.

This clonotype occurred a few times. The V and J genes are TRBV5-1 and TRBJ1-1, with D maybe TRBD1 (5 bases). CDR3 length equals 15 residues. Germline assignment: CDR1 SGHRS and CDR2 YFSETQ. The ends were cut back, 2 bases at V and 4 bases at J, with 15 bases in the middle. The CDR3 sequence is CASSLEGLGRTEAFF. In DNA, the CDR3 is TGCGCCAGCAGCTTAGAAGGATTGGGGCGCACTGAAGCTTTCTTT.

J is TRBJ1-2 and V is TRBV2; possible D gene TRBD1, 5 bases. Germline V lookup: CDR1 SNHLY, CDR2 FYNNEI. This CDR3 has 15 amino acids. Trimming left V 7 bases short and J 4 bases short, with 19 bases between. The CDR3 sequence is CASILEYLGGYGYTF. DNA of the CDR3: TGTGCCAGCATCTTAGAATATCTGGGGGGCTATGGCTACACCTTC.

This clonotype was seen a few times. This rearrangement joins TRBV7-8 to TRBJ2-1; 8 nucleotides line up with TRBD1. The J segment lost 6 bases and the V segment lost 5 bases, leaving 15 bases of the junction unmatched. CDR3 length equals 17 residues. From germline, CDR1 is SGHVS and CDR2 FQNEAQ. DNA of the CDR3: TGTGCCAGCAGCCTGAGCTTAGGACAGGGTCGGGCCAATGAGCAGTTCTTC. It translates to CASSLSLGQGRANEQFF.

The rearrangement links TRBV20-1 to TRBJ2-7, with D perhaps TRBD1 (6 bases). V dropped 4 bases and J dropped 6 bases, with 10 bases sitting between them. The germline gives CDR1 DFQATT, CDR2 SNEGSKA (reference sequence). The CDR3 length is 11 residues. The CDR3 here is CSAMSGAEQYF. Written as DNA, the CDR3 is TGCAGTGCTATGTCAGGGGCCGAGCAGTACTTC.

There are a few counts of this clonotype. V usage is TRBV18 and J usage is TRBJ1-1; maybe TRBD1 (6 bases). The V and J ends lost 1 base and 0 bases respectively, with 12 bases between them. Germline V gene sequence: CDR1 KGHSH, CDR2 LQKENI. The CDR3 is 16 residues long. This CDR3 reads CASSPHEGTLNTEAFF. As DNA, the CDR3 is TGTGCCAGCTCACCACACGAAGGGACATTGAACACTGAAGCTTTCTTT.

The genes are TRBV6-5 and TRBJ1-2; 8 bases are a match to TRBD1. The CDR3 contains 14 residues. V trimming: 5 bases; J trimming: 5 bases; junction bases outside the gene matches: 7. CDR1 and CDR2 (germline): MNHEY, SVGAGI. The CDR3 protein is CASSRTGKGYGYTF. The CDR3, as DNA: TGTGCCAGCAGTCGGACAGGGAAGGGATATGGCTACACCTTC.

This chain links TRBV30 with TRBJ1-1, with 8 bases lining up with TRBD1. Germline V gives CDR1 GTSNPN, CDR2 SVGIG (reference sequence). The CDR3 extends over 14 amino acids. Germline trimming cut 2 bases from V and 5 bases from J; bases unmatched to any gene: 7. The CDR3 is CAWSRAGGGTEAFF. CDR3 nucleotides: TGTGCCTGGAGTAGGGCAGGGGGCGGGACTGAAGCTTTCTTT.

This chain joins TRBV20-1 and TRBJ2-7; 9 bases match TRBD2. J lost 3 bases, V lost 4 bases, and 4 bases had no gene match. Per germline, CDR1 DFQATT and CDR2 SNEGSKA (reference sequence). The CDR3 contains 13 residues. The CDR3 sequence: CSAKGTSLYEQYF. CDR3 in DNA: TGCAGTGCTAAGGGGACTAGCCTCTACGAGCAGTACTTC.

This clonotype was observed a handful of times. V is TRBV18 and J is TRBJ1-2; D is possibly TRBD1 (5 bases). The V gene's germline CDR1 is KGHSH and CDR2 LQKENI. This CDR3 spans 15 amino acids. V lost 0 bases to trimming and J lost 0 bases, with 8 bases between them. This CDR3 reads CASSPPGGSNYGYTF. The CDR3 DNA sequence: TGTGCCAGCTCACCACCCGGGGGATCTAACTATGGCTACACCTTC. Together with reference TRBV18 and TRBJ1-2, the CDR3 gives the full variable domain: NAGVMQNPRHLVRRRGQEARLRCSPMKGHSHVYWYRQLPEEGLKFMVYLQKENIIDESGMPKERFSAEFPKEGPSILRIQQVVRGDSAAYFCASSPPGGSNYGYTFGSGTRLTVV.